This T cell receptor (beta chain) was identified in a study of blood T cell repertoires in COVID-19. Across the whole study: Sites in the United States, Italy and Spain provided acute and convalescent COVID-19 samples. The analysed material was cDNA or gDNA that came from T cells, B-cell-depleted T cells, or PBMCs.

Sequencing was performed with immunoSEQ multiplex PCR; in TCRdb, only in-frame clones are kept and a portion is missing. The table has about 130,000 clones, roughly 80% seen once. Among Cohort 3 donors, those recovered had two negative PCRs, clearance, or symptom resolution. Looked up from germline, CDR1 is WSHSY and CDR2 is SAAADI. V gave up 2 bases and J gave up 7 bases, with 9 bases separating them. The CDR3 loop spans 14 amino acids. The specimen was PBMCs or T cells enriched from blood (not recorded which). The TCR sequence derives from a man in his thirties or forties who had recovered from COVID-19. The V and J genes are TRBV10-2 and TRBJ1-6, with no clear D. CDR3 protein: CASSEQPANSPLHF. The DNA for the CDR3 is TGCGCCAGCAGTGAGCAGCCAGCGAATTCACCCCTCCACTTT.